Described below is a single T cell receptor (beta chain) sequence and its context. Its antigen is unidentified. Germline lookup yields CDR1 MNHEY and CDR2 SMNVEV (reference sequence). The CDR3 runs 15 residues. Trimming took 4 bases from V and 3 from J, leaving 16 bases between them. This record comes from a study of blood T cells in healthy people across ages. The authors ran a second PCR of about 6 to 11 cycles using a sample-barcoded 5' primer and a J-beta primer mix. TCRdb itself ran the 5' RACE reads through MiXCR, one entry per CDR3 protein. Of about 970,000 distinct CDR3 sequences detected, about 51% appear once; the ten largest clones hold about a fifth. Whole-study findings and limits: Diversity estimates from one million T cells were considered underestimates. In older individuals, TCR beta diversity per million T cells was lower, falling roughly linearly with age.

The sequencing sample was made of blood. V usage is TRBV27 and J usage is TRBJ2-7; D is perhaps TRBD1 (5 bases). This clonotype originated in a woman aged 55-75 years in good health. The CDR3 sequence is CASSWGQITNYEQYF. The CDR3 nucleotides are TGTGCCAGCAGTTGGGGCCAGATAACAAACTACGAGCAGTACTTC.